The 14 T cell receptor beta chains below all came from one sample that was sequenced in a study of blood T cell repertoires in COVID-19. Clones were sequenced by immunoSEQ multiplex PCR, and TCRdb holds only the in-frame ones, with some missing. Of roughly 80,000 clones listed, nearly 85% are singletons. Material for sequencing was peripheral blood. The receptors stem from a woman aged 80 or older with acute or convalescent COVID-19.

The chain carries TRBV9 and TRBJ2-3, with TRBD2 matching over 7 bases. The germline V gene encodes CDR1 SGDLS and CDR2 YYNGEE. J was trimmed by 1 base and V by 4 bases; bases with no gene match: 12. The CDR3 extends over 17 amino acids. As DNA, the CDR3 is TGTGCCAGCAGCATCCTCCCACTAGCGTATGGCACAGATACGCAGTATTTT. It is translated as CASSILPLAYGTDTQYF.

This chain links TRBV4-3 with TRBJ2-2; possible D gene TRBD2, 6 bases. Trimming cost V 1 base and J 6 bases, with 18 bases left between them. The CDR3 has 17 amino acids. The germline gives CDR1 LGHNA, CDR2 YSLEER. CDR3 sequence: CASSQGFSGPKAGELFF. In DNA form, the CDR3 reads TGCGCCAGCAGCCAAGGGTTTAGCGGACCGAAGGCCGGGGAGCTGTTTTTT.

J is TRBJ2-7 and V is TRBV28, with TRBD1 matching 11 bases. V dropped 6 bases and J dropped 0; count of bases not matched to a gene: 1. The CDR3 consists of 14 residues. The germline V gene has CDR1 MDHEN and CDR2 SYDVKM. CDR3 residues: CASRGQGDSYEQYF. Written as DNA, the CDR3 is TGTGCCAGCAGGGGACAGGGGGACTCCTACGAGCAGTACTTC.

This chain connects TRBV21-1 to TRBJ1-2. TRBV21-1 is termed a pseudogene. The CDR3 has 16 amino acids. The CDR3 DNA reads as TGTGCCAGCAGCAAAATTTGCCAGGGAGGGGGTAGAGGCTACACCTTC. Its translation: CASSKICQGGGRGYTF.

V gene TRBV19 combines with J gene TRBJ1-6, with 7 bases that match TRBD1. The length of the CDR3 is 14 residues. CDR1 is LNHDA, CDR2 SQIVND, per germline (reference sequence). V trimming: 3 bases; J trimming: 8 bases; junction bases outside the gene matches: 4. The CDR3 loop reads CASSITGDDSPLHF. The DNA for the CDR3 is TGTGCCAGTAGTATCACAGGGGATGATTCACCCCTCCACTTT.

This clone was seen just once. CDR3 bases: TGTGCCAGTAGCTTATCCGGGACTAGCGACTACGAGCAGTACTTC. It codes for CASSLSGTSDYEQYF. This chain uses TRBV19 with TRBJ2-7, with 10 bases aligning to TRBD2. The V and J ends lost 6 bases and 3 bases, in that order; junction bases with no gene match: 8. This CDR3 region has 15 residues. CDR1 is LNHDA, CDR2 SQIVND, per germline (reference sequence).

V usage is TRBV6-5 and J usage is TRBJ1-2, with 8 bases identical to TRBD1. The germline CDR1 and CDR2 sequences are MNHEY and SVGAGI. The V segment lost 6 bases and the J segment 3 bases; nucleotides outside the gene matches: 9. The CDR3 consists of 15 residues. CDR3 DNA: TGTGCCAGCAGACCCGGACAGGGCCTCGACTATGGCTACACCTTC. Translated, it gives CASRPGQGLDYGYTF.

V is TRBV6-6 and J is TRBJ1-1, with D perhaps matching TRBD1 (6 bases). CDR3 length: 12 residues. Between the trimmed V and J ends, which lost 4 bases and 11 bases, there was a span of 14 bases. CDR1 is MNHNY and CDR2 is SVGAGI in the germline V gene (reference sequence). CDR3 protein: CASSSGAGWAFF. The CDR3 nucleotides are TGTGCCAGCAGTTCAGGGGCCGGCTGGGCTTTCTTT.

This chain uses TRBV5-6 with TRBJ2-3; TRBD2 aligns across 10 bases. The CDR3 length is 16 residues. Per germline, CDR1 SGHDT and CDR2 YYEEEE. With 4 bases clipped from V and 2 bases from J, the junction kept 7 bases outside the gene matches. CDR3 bases: TGTGCCAGCAGCCTACTAGCGGGAAGCGTCACAGATACGCAGTATTTT. Translating gives CASSLLAGSVTDTQYF.

This clone was counted only a few times. The rearrangement links TRBV9 to TRBJ2-7, with 10 positions matching TRBD1. Losses at the gene ends were 7 bases for V and 5 bases for J; bases not matched to a gene: 3. CDR1 is SGDLS, CDR2 YYNGEE, per germline. The CDR3 covers 12 residues. The CDR3 DNA is TGTGCCAGCGGACAGGGGGGGGACGAGCAGTACTTC. This translates into CASGQGGDEQYF.

The CDR3 spells CASSFGLGGTYEQYF. DNA of the CDR3: TGTGCCAGCAGTTTCGGGCTTGGCGGGACCTACGAGCAGTACTTC. The chain links TRBV27 to TRBJ2-7; D is perhaps TRBD2 (6 bases). Germline lookup yields CDR1 MNHEY and CDR2 SMNVEV (reference sequence). V was trimmed by 3 bases and J by 2 bases, leaving 14 bases between them. This CDR3 comprises 15 residues.

The chain combines TRBV3-1 (or the pseudogene TRBV3-2) with TRBJ2-7; 10 bases match TRBD1. V trimming: 1 base; J trimming: 1 base; junction bases outside the gene matches: 10. This CDR3 spans 18 amino acids. Germline loops: CDR1 LGHDT, CDR2 YNNKEL (reference sequence). CDR3 loop: CASSQGGGQGRWSYEQYF. The CDR3 region has the DNA TGTGCCAGCAGCCAAGGCGGGGGACAGGGGAGATGGTCCTACGAGCAGTACTTC.

This chain connects TRBV7-2 to TRBJ2-2; 8 bases fit TRBD1. CDR1 and CDR2 from the germline V gene are SGHTA and FQGNSA. V shed 3 bases, J shed 0 bases, and the junction held 3 bases outside the gene matches. This CDR3 is 16 amino acids long. This CDR3 reads CASSFRQGPNTGELFF. CDR3 nucleotide sequence: TGTGCCAGCAGCTTCCGACAGGGGCCGAACACCGGGGAGCTGTTTTTT. Full variable domain (outside the CDR3, taken from reference TRBV7-2 and TRBJ2-2): GAGVSQSPSNKVTEKGKDVELRCDPISGHTALYWYRQSLGQGLEFLIYFQGNSAPDKSGLPSDRFSAERTGGSVSTLTIQRTQQEDSAVYLCASSFRQGPNTGELFFGEGSRLTVL.

The rearrangement uses TRBV28 and TRBJ2-7, with TRBD2 as a possible D gene (6 bases). CDR1 MDHEN and CDR2 SYDVKM come from the germline V gene. There are 15 residues in the CDR3. V was pared by 5 bases and J by 1 base, with 15 bases between. Written as DNA, the CDR3 is TGTGCCAGCAGTAGCGGCGGGGACCGGTCCTACGAGCAGTACTTC. This encodes CASSSGGDRSYEQYF.